Each of the 26 T cell receptor beta chains below was sequenced from the same sample in a study of blood T cell repertoires in COVID-19. Assay used: immunoSEQ multiplex PCR; TCRdb lists only in-frame clones, some missing. In the table there are 360,000 or so clones, about 90% of which are singletons. The sample consisted of PBMCs or T cells enriched from blood (not recorded which). The origin of the receptors is a woman aged 30 to 39 who had been exposed to COVID-19.

The chain joins TRBV5-4 to TRBJ1-3; tentative D call: TRBD1 (6 bases). Per germline, CDR1 SGHNT and CDR2 YYREEE (reference sequence). V was cut by 0 bases and J by 1 base, with 11 bases left in between. The CDR3 runs to 16 residues. This CDR3 is CASSLEMTGSGNTIYF. The CDR3 region has the DNA TGTGCCAGCAGCTTGGAAATGACAGGATCTGGAAACACCATATATTTT.

The chain links TRBV18 to TRBJ1-4; D is perhaps TRBD1 (6 bases). The CDR3 contains 14 residues. From germline, CDR1 is KGHSH and CDR2 LQKENI. Trimming cost V 6 bases and J 3 bases, with 11 bases left between them. CDR3 protein: CASSPDSANEKLFF. The CDR3 DNA follows: TGTGCCAGCTCTCCGGACAGCGCTAATGAAAAACTGTTTTTT.

The chain has TRBV6-5 and TRBJ2-1, with a possible D match to TRBD1 (6 bases). This CDR3 comprises 15 residues. CDR1 and CDR2 (germline): MNHEY, SVGAGI. V lost 6 bases to trimming and J lost 2 bases, with 14 bases between them. In DNA, the CDR3 is TGTGCCAGCAGACCGGACAGTCTCCCCTACAATGAGCAGTTCTTC. This translates into CASRPDSLPYNEQFF.

The chain couples TRBV5-8 to TRBJ2-3; the match to TRBD2 covers 11 bases. Losses at the gene ends were 4 bases for V and 6 bases for J; bases not matched to a gene: 10. CDR1 SGHTS and CDR2 YDEGEE come from the germline V gene. The CDR3 consists of 16 residues. CDR3 protein: CASSQRLAGRIDTQYF. CDR3 sequence (DNA): TGTGCCAGCAGCCAACGACTAGCGGGACGCATTGATACGCAGTATTTT.

The chain links TRBV5-1 to TRBJ2-1; D possibly corresponds to TRBD2 (6 bases). The germline CDR1 and CDR2 sequences are SGHRS and YFSETQ. V lost 4 bases to trimming and J lost 8 bases, with 13 bases between them. The CDR3 consists of 13 residues. CDR3 DNA sequence: TGCGCCAGCAGCCCGGGGGACGTTTATGAGCAGTTCTTC. Amino acids: CASSPGDVYEQFF.

This clone was counted only a few times. V and J are TRBV7-3 and TRBJ2-3; TRBD1 might be the D (6 bases). Deletions cut 5 bases from V and 0 bases from J, with 15 bases between. The CDR3 is 16 residues long. CDR1 is SGHTA and CDR2 is FQGTGA in the germline V gene. CDR3 amino acids: CASSPTGSYSTDTQYF. The CDR3 coding sequence is TGTGCCAGCAGCCCGACAGGATCCTATAGCACAGATACGCAGTATTTT.

The chain recombines TRBV30 with TRBJ2-7; 7 nucleotides align to TRBD1. With V trimmed by 2 bases and J by 5 bases, 6 bases remained unmatched. This CDR3 contains 13 residues. Germline V CDR1 and CDR2: GTSNPN, SVGIG (reference sequence). The CDR3 here is CAWSPGTANEQYF. Written as DNA, the CDR3 is TGTGCCTGGAGTCCCGGGACAGCGAACGAGCAGTACTTC.

The rearrangement joins TRBV6-5 to TRBJ1-2; D ambiguous. In germline, CDR1 is MNHEY, CDR2 SVGAGI. Trimming removed 11 bases at V and 10 bases at J, with 14 bases between. The CDR3 length is 10 residues. CDR3 region: CACGEGFYTF. The CDR3 DNA reads TGTGCCTGCGGCGAGGGTTTCTACACCTTC.

V usage is TRBV7-8 and J usage is TRBJ2-7, with a weak D call TRBD2 (6 bases). In germline, CDR1 is SGHVS, CDR2 FQNEAQ. The CDR3 contains 13 residues. Trimming pared 1 base from V and 4 bases from J, leaving 8 bases between. CDR3 amino acids: CASSLVEGYEQYF. The CDR3 DNA follows: TGTGCCAGCAGCTTAGTGGAGGGGTACGAGCAGTACTTC.

Concerning this clone: Within the sample, other DNA sequences also encode this same CDR3. The J gene is TRBJ2-2, the V gene TRBV5-1; D remains unclear. The length of the CDR3 is 15 residues. Germline V gene data show CDR1 as SGHRS and CDR2 as YFSETQ. Trimming took off 0 bases at V and 0 bases at J, with 6 bases between the two ends. CDR3 DNA: TGCGCCAGCAGCTTGGGAACTGCGAACACCGGGGAGCTGTTTTTT. Residues: CASSLGTANTGELFF.

The chain joins TRBV11-2 to TRBJ1-2; D unresolved. Germline loops: CDR1 SGHAT, CDR2 FQNNGV. This CDR3 has 14 residues. The V and J ends lost 0 bases and 4 bases respectively, with 9 bases between them. CDR3 amino acids: CASSLDPTTYGYTF. The CDR3 DNA reads TGTGCCAGCAGCTTAGACCCTACCACCTATGGCTACACCTTC.

This chain connects TRBV15 to TRBJ2-3; 10 nucleotides match TRBD2. CDR1 is LNHNV and CDR2 is YYDKDF in the germline V gene (reference sequence). With V trimmed by 2 bases and J by 11 bases, 7 bases remained unmatched. The CDR3 consists of 14 residues. For the CDR3, the DNA is TGTGCCACCAGCAGACTAGCGGGAGACCTAAGGCAGTATTTT. This gives the protein CATSRLAGDLRQYF.

The gene calls are TRBV5-1 and TRBJ2-7, with 13 bases identical to TRBD2. V was pared by 1 base and J by 1 base, with 8 bases of the junction left unmatched. Germline CDR1 reads SGHRS; CDR2 reads YFSETQ. This CDR3 comprises 18 residues. The DNA of the CDR3 is TGCGCCAGCAGCTTGTCGCCCGGGACTAGCGGGACTTCCTACGAGCAGTACTTC. Protein: CASSLSPGTSGTSYEQYF.

The chain combines TRBV24-1 with TRBJ1-2, with TRBD1 matching 12 bases. V lost 4 bases and J lost 8; bases outside the gene matches: 10. Per the germline V gene, CDR1 is KGHDR and CDR2 is SFDVKD. The CDR3 loop spans 16 amino acids. CDR3 nucleotides: TGTGCCACCAGTGACTCTCCGGGACAGGGGGCCTTGGGCTACACCTTC. Its translation: CATSDSPGQGALGYTF.

The chain combines TRBV10-3 with TRBJ2-3; no clear D. V was pared by 2 bases and J by 4 bases, with 7 bases between. Germline CDR1 and CDR2: ENHRY and SYGVKD. The CDR3 runs 13 residues. This chain's CDR3 is CAISETAPDTQYF. For the CDR3, the DNA is TGTGCCATCAGTGAGACAGCCCCAGATACGCAGTATTTT.

This chain links TRBV2 with TRBJ2-1, with TRBD2 matching 12 bases. There are 18 residues in the CDR3. V lost 5 bases to trimming and J lost 0 bases; unmatched junction nucleotides: 8. The germline V gene encodes CDR1 SNHLY and CDR2 FYNNEI. CDR3 coding DNA: TGTGCCAGCAGTCGGACTAGCGGGAAGGAGAGCTCCTACAATGAGCAGTTCTTC. The encoded protein is CASSRTSGKESSYNEQFF.

The chain is built from TRBV14 and TRBJ1-1; D gene ambiguous. CDR1 is SGHDN, CDR2 FVKESK, per germline. V shed 1 base and J shed 2 bases, with 11 bases lying between them. This CDR3 contains 15 residues. The CDR3 reads CASSQGRWVNTEAFF. The CDR3 DNA follows: TGTGCCAGCAGCCAAGGGCGGTGGGTTAACACTGAAGCTTTCTTT.

This clone has just one count. The chain joins TRBV10-3 to TRBJ1-5, with a possible D match to TRBD1 (6 bases). Trimming shortened V by 6 bases and J by 0 bases, and 9 bases separated the two germline ends. Germline V gene sequence: CDR1 ENHRY, CDR2 SYGVKD. The CDR3 is 14 residues long. CDR3 sequence reads: CAISDRYSNQPQHF. Written as DNA, the CDR3 is TGTGCCATCAGCGACAGGTATAGCAATCAGCCCCAGCATTTT.

The gene calls are TRBV19 and TRBJ1-4, with 7 bases identical to TRBD1. Per germline, CDR1 LNHDA and CDR2 SQIVND (reference sequence). V was clipped by 3 bases and J by 7 bases; unmatched bases: 5. CDR3 length: 14 residues. CDR3 in amino acids: CASSIRTGSEKLFF. The DNA for the CDR3 is TGTGCCAGTAGTATCCGGACAGGTAGTGAAAAACTGTTTTTT.

This clone was recorded a few times. This chain joins TRBV7-8 and TRBJ2-3, with 7 positions matching TRBD1. The junction had 14 bases not matched to a gene; V was cut back by 7 bases and J by 1 base. Germline V gene data show CDR1 as SGHVS and CDR2 as FQNEAQ. CDR3 length: 17 residues. Written as DNA, the CDR3 is TGTGCCAGCATCAAAAATCCGACAGGGTTGCGCACAGATACGCAGTATTTT. Amino acid sequence: CASIKNPTGLRTDTQYF.

V usage is TRBV18 and J usage is TRBJ2-7; the match to TRBD2 covers 7 bases. V lost 3 bases to trimming and J lost 1 base; unmatched junction nucleotides: 6. CDR1 is KGHSH, CDR2 LQKENI, per germline. The CDR3 extends over 15 amino acids. The CDR3 is CASSPSGLLSYEQYF. CDR3 nucleotide sequence: TGTGCCAGCTCACCCTCGGGACTACTTTCCTACGAGCAGTACTTC.

The gene calls are TRBV2 and TRBJ2-3, with a possible D match to TRBD1 (5 bases). V was pared by 1 base and J by 3 bases, with 8 bases between. The CDR3 is 14 residues long. Per germline, CDR1 SNHLY and CDR2 FYNNEI. CDR3 DNA sequence: TGTGCCAGCAGTGAAGTAGGGGAAACAGATACGCAGTATTTT. As protein: CASSEVGETDTQYF.

This clone has more than one count but fewer than ten. The chain recombines TRBV2 with TRBJ1-1, with D possibly being TRBD1 (6 bases). From germline, CDR1 is SNHLY and CDR2 FYNNEI. The CDR3 is 13 amino acids. The germline V and J ends were trimmed by 8 bases and 1 base, with 11 bases remaining between them. The CDR3 sequence: CASGGRPNTEAFF. CDR3 DNA: TGTGCCAGCGGGGGCAGACCGAACACTGAAGCTTTCTTT.

The J gene is TRBJ2-7, the V gene TRBV19; D perhaps matches TRBD1 (6 bases). V was pared by 6 bases and J by 2 bases, with 14 bases between. The length of the CDR3 is 14 residues. Looked up from germline, CDR1 is LNHDA and CDR2 is SQIVND (reference sequence). CDR3 residues: CASSPPRGAYEQYF. For the CDR3, the DNA is TGTGCCAGTAGCCCCCCCAGGGGCGCCTACGAGCAGTACTTC. Full variable domain (missing parts from reference TRBV19 and TRBJ2-7): DGGITQSPKYLFRKEGQNVTLSCEQNLNHDAMYWYRQDPGQGLRLIYYSQIVNDFQKGDIAEGYSVSREKKESFPLTVTSAQKNPTAFYLCASSPPRGAYEQYFGPGTRLTVT.

V and J are TRBV7-3 and TRBJ2-7; 12 positions match TRBD2. Germline trimming cut 5 bases from V and 5 bases from J; bases unmatched to any gene: 4. The germline V gene has CDR1 SGHTA and CDR2 FQGTGA. The CDR3 covers 14 residues. The chain's CDR3 is CASSPTSGSNEQYF. CDR3 coding DNA: TGTGCCAGCAGCCCGACTAGCGGGAGCAACGAGCAGTACTTC.

The CDR3 nucleotides read TGTGCCAGCGGGCGGACTAGCGGGATAGTGGATGAGCAGTTCTTC. Residues: CASGRTSGIVDEQFF. The rearrangement joins TRBV25-1 to TRBJ2-1; 12 positions match TRBD2. Germline CDR1 and CDR2: MGHDK and SYGVNS. This CDR3 region has 15 residues. V gave up 8 bases and J gave up 8 bases; unmatched junction bases: 10.